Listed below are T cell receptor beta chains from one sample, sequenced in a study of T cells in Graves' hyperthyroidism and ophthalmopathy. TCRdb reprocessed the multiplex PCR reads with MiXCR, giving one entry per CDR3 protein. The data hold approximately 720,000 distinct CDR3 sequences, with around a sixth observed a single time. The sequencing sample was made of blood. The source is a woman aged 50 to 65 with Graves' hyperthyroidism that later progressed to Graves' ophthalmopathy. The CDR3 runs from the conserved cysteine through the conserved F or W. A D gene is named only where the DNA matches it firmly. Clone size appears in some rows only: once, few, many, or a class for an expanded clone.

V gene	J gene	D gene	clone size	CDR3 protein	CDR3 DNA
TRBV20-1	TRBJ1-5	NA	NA	CSVNGASSQPQHF	TGCAGTGTTAACGGGGCCTCATCTCAGCCCCAGCATTTT
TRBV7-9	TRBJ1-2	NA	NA	CASSLEARTVNYGYTF	TGTGCCAGCAGCTTAGAGGCTAGGACGGTGAACTATGGCTACACCTTC
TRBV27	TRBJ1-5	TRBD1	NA	CASREQGAGAYIGNQPQHF	TGTGCCAGCAGAGAGCAGGGGGCCGGGGCATATATTGGCAATCAGCCCCAGCATTTT
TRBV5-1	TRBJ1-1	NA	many	CASSLQTGDTEAFF	TGCGCCAGCAGCTTACAGACAGGAGACACTGAAGCTTTCTTT
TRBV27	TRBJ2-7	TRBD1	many	CASSPRDSGISYEQYF	TGTGCCAGCAGTCCCCGGGACAGCGGAATCTCCTACGAGCAGTACTTC
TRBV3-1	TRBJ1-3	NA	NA	CASSQLGWTPSGNTIYF	TGTGCCAGCAGCCAATTGGGATGGACACCCTCTGGAAACACCATATATTTT
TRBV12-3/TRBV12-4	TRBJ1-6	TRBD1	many	CASSSPGDRGKHSPLHF	TGTGCCAGCAGTTCCCCAGGGGACAGGGGGAAACATTCACCCCTCCACTTT
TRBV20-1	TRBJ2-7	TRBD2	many	CSAPGGASGGYEQYF	TGCAGTGCCCCCGGGGGGGCTAGCGGGGGCTACGAGCAGTACTTC
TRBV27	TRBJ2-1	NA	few	CASSLSDRYDEQFF	TGTGCCAGCAGTTTATCAGATAGATACGATGAGCAGTTCTTC
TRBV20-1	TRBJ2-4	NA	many	CSVLRLGSFVENIQYF	TGCAGTGTCCTGCGGCTAGGTTCGTTCGTCGAAAACATTCAGTACTTC
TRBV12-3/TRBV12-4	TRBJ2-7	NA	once	CASSEGSHHPDPYEQYF	TGTGCCAGCAGTGAGGGGAGCCACCACCCCGACCCCTACGAGCAGTACTTC
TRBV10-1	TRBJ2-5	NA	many	CASSDGTSTGTQYF	TGCGCCAGCAGTGACGGGACCAGCACGGGGACCCAGTACTTC
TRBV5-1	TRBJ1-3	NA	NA	CASSFENSSGNTIYF	TGCGCCAGCAGCTTTGAGAACAGCTCTGGAAACACCATATATTTT
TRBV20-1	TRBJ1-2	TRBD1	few	CSAREPRGGGGYTF	TGCAGTGCTAGAGAGCCCAGGGGGGGTGGCGGCTACACCTTC
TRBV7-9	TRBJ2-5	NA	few	CASSPPRGEYQETQYF	TGTGCCAGCAGCCCGCCTAGGGGGGAGTACCAAGAGACCCAGTACTTC
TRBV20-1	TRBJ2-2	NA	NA	CSARSRGVDGELFF	TGCAGTGCTAGGTCCCGTGGGGTCGACGGGGAGCTGTTTTTT
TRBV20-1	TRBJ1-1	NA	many	CSAMDILNTEAFF	TGCAGTGCTATGGACATTCTGAACACTGAAGCTTTCTTT
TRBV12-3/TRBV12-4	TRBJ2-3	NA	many	CASSLGSRTDTQYF	TGTGCCAGCAGTTTAGGCTCTCGCACAGATACGCAGTATTTT
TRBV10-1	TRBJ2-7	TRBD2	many	CASSESGGTYEQYF	TGCGCCAGCAGTGAGTCGGGGGGGACCTACGAGCAGTACTTC
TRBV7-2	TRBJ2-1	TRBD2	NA	CASSLATSGGPRGPYNEQFF	TGTGCCAGCAGCTTAGCGACTAGCGGGGGGCCCCGGGGGCCGTACAATGAGCAGTTCTTC
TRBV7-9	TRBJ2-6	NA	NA	CASSFRTLSSGANVLTF	TGTGCCAGCAGCTTTAGGACCCTCTCTTCTGGGGCCAACGTCCTGACTTTC
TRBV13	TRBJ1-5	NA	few	CASSLKGVVQPQHF	TGTGCCAGCAGCTTAAAGGGGGTAGTTCAGCCCCAGCATTTT
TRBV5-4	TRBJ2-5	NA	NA	CASSTTKQAYQETQYF	TGTGCCAGCAGCACGACTAAACAAGCCTACCAAGAGACCCAGTACTTC
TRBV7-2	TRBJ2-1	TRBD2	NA	CASRLAGAYNEQFF	TGTGCCAGCAGGTTAGCGGGGGCGTACAATGAGCAGTTCTTC
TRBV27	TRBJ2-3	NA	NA	CASSSILRGTDTQYF	TGTGCCAGCAGTTCGATCCTACGGGGCACAGATACGCAGTATTTT
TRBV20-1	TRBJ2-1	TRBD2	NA	CSARVPSGGAVYNEQFF	TGCAGTGCTAGAGTTCCTAGCGGGGGGGCGGTATACAATGAGCAGTTCTTC
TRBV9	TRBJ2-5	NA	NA	CASSVAGGAGETQYF	TGTGCCAGCAGCGTAGCAGGGGGGGCGGGGGAGACCCAGTACTTC
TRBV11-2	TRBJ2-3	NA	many	CASSLGGQAADTQYF	TGTGCCAGCAGCTTAGGGGGCCAGGCTGCAGATACGCAGTATTTT
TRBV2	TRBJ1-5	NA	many	CASGSGYNQPQHF	TGTGCCAGCGGATCAGGGTACAATCAGCCCCAGCATTTT
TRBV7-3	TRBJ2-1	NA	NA	CASSRAGKGEQFF	TGTGCCAGCAGCCGGGCCGGGAAAGGCGAGCAGTTCTTC
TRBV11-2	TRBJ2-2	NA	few	CASSRTAAHTGELFF	TGTGCCAGCAGTCGGACAGCCGCTCACACCGGGGAGCTGTTTTTT
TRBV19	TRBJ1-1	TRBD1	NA	CASRSGQGLSGAEAFF	TGTGCCAGTAGGTCGGGACAGGGGCTCTCCGGCGCTGAAGCTTTCTTT
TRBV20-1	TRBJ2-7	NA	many	CSATSPGRSFYEQYF	TGCAGTGCTACTTCCCCGGGACGGAGTTTTTACGAGCAGTACTTC
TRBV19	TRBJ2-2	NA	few	CASSIVTSGELFF	TGTGCCAGTAGTATAGTAACGTCCGGGGAGCTGTTTTTT
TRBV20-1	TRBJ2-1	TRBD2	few	CSADLGGGASEQFF	TGCAGTGCTGACCTAGGCGGGGGGGCGTCTGAGCAGTTCTTC
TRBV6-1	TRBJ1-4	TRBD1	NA	CASSRGTALHNSEKLFF	TGTGCCAGCAGTAGGGGGACAGCCCTGCATAATAGTGAAAAACTGTTTTTT
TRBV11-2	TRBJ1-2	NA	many	CASSLVVSGREDYGYTF	TGTGCCAGCAGCTTAGTGGTGTCGGGCAGGGAAGACTATGGCTACACCTTC
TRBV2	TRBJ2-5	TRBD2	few	CASSERGGQGETQYF	TGTGCCAGCAGTGAACGGGGGGGCCAAGGAGAGACCCAGTACTTC
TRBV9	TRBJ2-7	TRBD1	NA	CASSRSGQGTNYEQYF	TGTGCCAGCAGCCGATCGGGACAGGGGACTAACTACGAGCAGTACTTC
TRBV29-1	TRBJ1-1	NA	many	CSANPAGTEAFF	TGCAGCGCTAACCCTGCGGGCACTGAAGCTTTCTTT
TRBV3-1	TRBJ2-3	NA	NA	CASSQDTEPQYF	TGTGCCAGCAGCCAAGATACCGAGCCGCAGTATTTT
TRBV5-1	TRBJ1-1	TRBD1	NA	CASSLPTGATEAFF	TGTGCCAGCAGCTTGCCAACAGGGGCCACCGAAGCTTTCTTT
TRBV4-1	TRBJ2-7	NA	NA	CASSPSGLNYEQYF	TGCGCCAGCAGCCCCTCGGGACTGAACTACGAGCAGTACTTC
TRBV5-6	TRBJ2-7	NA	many	CASSSLRGSYEQYF	TGTGCCAGCAGCTCCCTTCGGGGCTCCTACGAGCAGTACTTC
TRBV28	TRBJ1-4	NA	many	CASSPPTGGSEKLFF	TGTGCCAGCAGTCCACCGACAGGAGGGAGTGAAAAACTGTTTTTT
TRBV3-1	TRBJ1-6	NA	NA	CASSQNADSPLHF	TGTGCCAGCAGCCAAAATGCGGATTCACCCCTCCACTTT
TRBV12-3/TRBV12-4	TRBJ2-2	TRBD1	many	CASRDTGTGVTGELFF	TGTGCCAGCAGAGATACCGGGACAGGGGTCACCGGGGAGCTGTTTTTT
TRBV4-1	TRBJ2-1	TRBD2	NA	CASSQAGTSYNEQFF	TGCGCCAGCAGCCAAGCCGGGACTAGCTACAATGAGCAGTTCTTC
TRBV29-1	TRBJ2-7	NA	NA	CSVVRGRSDEQYF	TGCAGCGTTGTTCGGGGGCGGTCCGACGAGCAGTACTTC
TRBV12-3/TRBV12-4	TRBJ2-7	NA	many	CASPPLRGVLVEQYF	TGTGCCAGCCCCCCCCTTCGCGGGGTATTGGTCGAGCAGTACTTC
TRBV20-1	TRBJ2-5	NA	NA	CSARGDRTETQHF	TGCAGTGCTAGAGGTGACAGGACCGAGACCCAGCACTTC
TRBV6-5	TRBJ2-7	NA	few	CASSYSSTGGSYEQYF	TGTGCCAGCAGTTACTCGAGCACAGGTGGCTCCTACGAGCAGTACTTC